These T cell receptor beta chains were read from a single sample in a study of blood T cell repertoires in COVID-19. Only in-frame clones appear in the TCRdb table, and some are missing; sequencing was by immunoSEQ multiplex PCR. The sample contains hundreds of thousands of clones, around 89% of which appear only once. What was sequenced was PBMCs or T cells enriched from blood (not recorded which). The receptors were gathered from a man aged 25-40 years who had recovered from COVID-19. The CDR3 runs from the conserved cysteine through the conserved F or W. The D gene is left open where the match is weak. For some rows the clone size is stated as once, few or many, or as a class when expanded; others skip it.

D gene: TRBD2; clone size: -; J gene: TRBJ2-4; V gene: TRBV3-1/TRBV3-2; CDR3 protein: CASSQERSRGRAPSPKNIQYF; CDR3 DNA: TGTGCCAGCAGCCAAGAACGAAGCCGCGGGAGGGCCCCTTCCCCCAAAAACATTCAGTACTTC
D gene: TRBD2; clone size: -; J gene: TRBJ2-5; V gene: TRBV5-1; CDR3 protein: CASSAPREGETQYF; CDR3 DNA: TGCGCCAGCAGCGCGCCAAGGGAGGGGGAGACCCAGTACTTC
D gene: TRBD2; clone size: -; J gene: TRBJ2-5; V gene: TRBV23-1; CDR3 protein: CASSQLAGAQETQYF; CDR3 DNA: TGCGCCAGCAGTCAGCTCGCGGGAGCCCAAGAGACCCAGTACTTC
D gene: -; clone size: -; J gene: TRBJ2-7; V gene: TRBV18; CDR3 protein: CASSPGTGLGYEQYF; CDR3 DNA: TGTGCCAGCTCACCAGGTACAGGTCTTGGCTACGAGCAGTACTTC
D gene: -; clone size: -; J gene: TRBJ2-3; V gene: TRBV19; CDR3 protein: CASSISDIYSDTQYF; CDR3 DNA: TGTGCCAGTAGTATCTCGGACATTTACTCAGATACGCAGTATTTT
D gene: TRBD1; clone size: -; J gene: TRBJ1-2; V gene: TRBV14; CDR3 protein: CASSLNTGAYGYTF; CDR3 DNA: TGTGCCAGCAGCCTAAACACAGGGGCCTATGGCTACACCTTC
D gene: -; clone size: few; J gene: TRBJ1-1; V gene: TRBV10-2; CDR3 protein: CASSWTTNTEAFF; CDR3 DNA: TGCGCCAGCAGCTGGACAACGAACACTGAAGCTTTCTTT
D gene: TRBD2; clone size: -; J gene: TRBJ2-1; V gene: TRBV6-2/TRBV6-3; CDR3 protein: CASSLTSGSQFF; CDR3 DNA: TGTGCCAGCAGCTTAACTAGCGGGAGCCAGTTCTTC
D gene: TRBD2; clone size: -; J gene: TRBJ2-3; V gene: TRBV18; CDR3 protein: CASSPGLAGVSTDTQYF; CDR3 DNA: TGTGCCAGCTCACCAGGACTAGCGGGAGTATCCACAGATACGCAGTATTTT
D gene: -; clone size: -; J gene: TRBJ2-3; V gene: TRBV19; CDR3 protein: CASTKGDASRTQYF; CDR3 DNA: TGTGCCAGTACTAAAGGGGATGCGTCCCGTACGCAGTATTTT
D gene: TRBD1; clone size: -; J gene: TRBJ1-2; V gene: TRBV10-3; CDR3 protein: CATRTGAGYGYTF; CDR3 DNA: TGTGCCACCCGGACAGGGGCGGGGTATGGCTACACCTTC
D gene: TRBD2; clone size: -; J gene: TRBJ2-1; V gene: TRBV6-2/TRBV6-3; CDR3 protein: CASSYSGRSLNEQFF; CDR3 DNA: TGTGCCAGCAGTTACAGCGGGAGGTCCCTCAATGAGCAGTTCTTC
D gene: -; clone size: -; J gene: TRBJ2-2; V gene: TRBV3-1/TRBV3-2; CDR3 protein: CASSQGGGEAGELFF; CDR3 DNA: TGTGCCAGCAGCCAAGGTGGCGGGGAGGCCGGGGAGCTGTTTTTT
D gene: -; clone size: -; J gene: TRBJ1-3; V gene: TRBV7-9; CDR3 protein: CASSLVTGTPIGNTIYF; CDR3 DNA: TGTGCCAGCAGCTTAGTCACCGGGACACCAATTGGAAACACCATATATTTT
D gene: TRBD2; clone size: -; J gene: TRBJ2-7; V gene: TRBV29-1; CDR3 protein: CSALAGSYEQYF; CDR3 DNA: TGCAGCGCATTAGCGGGCTCCTACGAGCAGTACTTC
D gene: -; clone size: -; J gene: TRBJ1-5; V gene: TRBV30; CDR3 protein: CAWSVNLGAIGSNQPQHF; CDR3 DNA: TGTGCCTGGAGTGTAAACTTGGGGGCCATAGGGAGCAATCAGCCCCAGCATTTT
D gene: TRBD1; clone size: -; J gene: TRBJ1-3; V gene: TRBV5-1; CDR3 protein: CASSLAGQGNENTIYF; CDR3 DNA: TGCGCCAGCAGCTTGGCGGGACAGGGGAACGAAAACACCATATATTTT
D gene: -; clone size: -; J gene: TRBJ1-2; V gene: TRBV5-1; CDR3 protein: CASSPPPGEVNYGYTF; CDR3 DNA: TGCGCCAGCAGCCCACCCCCAGGGGAAGTAAACTATGGCTACACCTTC
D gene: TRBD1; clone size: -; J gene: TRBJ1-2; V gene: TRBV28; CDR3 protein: CASSSLGQGARGYTF; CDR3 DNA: TGTGCCAGCAGTAGCCTCGGACAGGGGGCGCGCGGCTACACCTTC
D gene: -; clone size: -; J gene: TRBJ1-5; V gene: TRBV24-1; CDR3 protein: CATSETGADSHF; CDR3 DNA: TGTGCCACCAGTGAAACGGGTGCTGATTCGCATTTT
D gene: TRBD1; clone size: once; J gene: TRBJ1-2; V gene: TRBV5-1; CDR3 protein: CASSLAGQTPLYGYTF; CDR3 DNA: TGCGCCAGCAGCTTGGCGGGACAGACTCCCCTCTATGGCTACACCTTC
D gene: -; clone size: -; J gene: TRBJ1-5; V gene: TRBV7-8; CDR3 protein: CASRLGSGSNQPQHF; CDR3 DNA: TGTGCCAGCAGGCTCGGGTCCGGTAGCAATCAGCCCCAGCATTTT
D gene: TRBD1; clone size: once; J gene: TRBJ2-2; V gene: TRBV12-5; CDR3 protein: CASGPGQPRRELFF; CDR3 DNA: TGTGCTAGTGGACCGGGACAGCCCAGGAGGGAGCTGTTTTTT
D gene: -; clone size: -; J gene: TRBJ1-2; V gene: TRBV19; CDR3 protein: CASSAANYGYTF; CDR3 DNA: TGTGCCAGTAGTGCGGCTAACTATGGCTACACCTTC
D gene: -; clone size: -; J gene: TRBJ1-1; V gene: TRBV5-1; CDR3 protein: CASSPARMNTEAFF; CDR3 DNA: TGCGCCAGCAGCCCGGCCAGGATGAACACTGAAGCTTTCTTT
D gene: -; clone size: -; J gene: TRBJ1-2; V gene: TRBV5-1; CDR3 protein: CASSLTSYGYTF; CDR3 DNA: TGCGCCAGCAGCTTGACTAGCTATGGCTACACCTTC
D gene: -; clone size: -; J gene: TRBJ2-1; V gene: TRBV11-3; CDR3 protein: CASSLVGEVEQFF; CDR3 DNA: TGTGCCAGCAGCTTAGTGGGAGAGGTTGAGCAGTTCTTC
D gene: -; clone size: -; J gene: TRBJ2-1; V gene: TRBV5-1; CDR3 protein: CASSLDSYNEQFF; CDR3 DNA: TGCGCCAGCAGCCTGGACAGCTACAATGAGCAGTTCTTC
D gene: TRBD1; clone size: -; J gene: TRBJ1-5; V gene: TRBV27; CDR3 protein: CASKGTDFNQPQHF; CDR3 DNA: TGTGCCTCAAAAGGGACAGACTTCAATCAGCCCCAGCATTTT
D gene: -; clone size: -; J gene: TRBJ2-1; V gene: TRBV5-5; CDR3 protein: CASSRGHNNYNEQFF; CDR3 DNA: TGTGCCAGCAGCCGTGGACATAATAATTACAATGAGCAGTTCTTC
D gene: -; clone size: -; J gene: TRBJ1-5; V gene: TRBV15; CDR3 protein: CATSSSQTGPGRQPQHF; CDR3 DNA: TGTGCCACCAGCAGCAGTCAAACAGGGCCGGGAAGGCAGCCCCAGCATTTT
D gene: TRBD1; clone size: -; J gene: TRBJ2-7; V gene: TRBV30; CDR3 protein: CAYHLRDRGHEQYF; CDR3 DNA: TGTGCCTACCACCTCCGGGACAGGGGCCACGAGCAGTACTTC
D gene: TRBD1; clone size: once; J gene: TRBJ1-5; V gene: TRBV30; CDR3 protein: CASRGPQPQHF; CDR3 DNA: TGTGCCTCCAGGGGGCCTCAGCCCCAGCATTTT
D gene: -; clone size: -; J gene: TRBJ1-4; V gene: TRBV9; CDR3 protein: CASSPLDRTNEKLFF; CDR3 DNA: TGTGCCAGCAGCCCCCTTGACAGAACTAATGAAAAACTGTTTTTT
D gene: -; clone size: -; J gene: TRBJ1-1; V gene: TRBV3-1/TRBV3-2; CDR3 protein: CASSQAGIEAFF; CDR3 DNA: TGTGCCAGCAGCCAAGCCGGGATTGAAGCTTTCTTT
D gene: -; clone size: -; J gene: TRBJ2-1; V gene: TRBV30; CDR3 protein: CAWSVQSDSDKFF; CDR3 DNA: TGTGCCTGGAGTGTACAAAGTGACAGCGATAAGTTCTTC
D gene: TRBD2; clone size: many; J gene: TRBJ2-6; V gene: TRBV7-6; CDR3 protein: CASSPREGGRGSGANVLTF; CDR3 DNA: TGTGCCAGCAGCCCCCGGGAGGGGGGACGGGGATCTGGGGCCAACGTCCTGACTTTC
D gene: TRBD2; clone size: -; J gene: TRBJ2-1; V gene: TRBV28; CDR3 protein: CASSLMREGFYNEQFF; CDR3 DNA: TGTGCCAGCAGTTTAATGAGGGAGGGTTTCTACAATGAGCAGTTCTTC
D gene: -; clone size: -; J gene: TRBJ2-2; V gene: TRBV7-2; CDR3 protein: CASSARQATGELFF; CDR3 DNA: TGTGCCAGCAGCGCCAGGCAGGCCACCGGGGAGCTGTTTTTT
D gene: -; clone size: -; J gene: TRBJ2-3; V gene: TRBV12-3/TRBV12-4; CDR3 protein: CASSFATDTQYF; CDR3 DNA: TGTGCCAGCAGTTTTGCGACAGATACGCAGTATTTT
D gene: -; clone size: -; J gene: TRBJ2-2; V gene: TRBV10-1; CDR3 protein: CASSPNTGELFF; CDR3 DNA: TGCGCCAGCAGCCCTAACACCGGGGAGCTGTTTTTT
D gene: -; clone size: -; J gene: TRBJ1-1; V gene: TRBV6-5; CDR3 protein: CASSSGGVGPFF; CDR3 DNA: TGTGCCAGCAGTTCGGGGGGAGTTGGGCCTTTCTTT
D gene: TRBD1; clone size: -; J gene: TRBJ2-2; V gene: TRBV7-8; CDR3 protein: CASSSPGQGIPGELFF; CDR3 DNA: TGTGCCAGCAGCTCACCGGGACAGGGGATCCCCGGGGAGCTGTTTTTT
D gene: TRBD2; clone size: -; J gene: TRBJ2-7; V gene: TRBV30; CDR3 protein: CAWSVLSELAAPEFYEQYF; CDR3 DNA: TGTGCCTGGAGTGTACTTTCAGAACTAGCGGCGCCCGAATTCTACGAGCAGTACTTC
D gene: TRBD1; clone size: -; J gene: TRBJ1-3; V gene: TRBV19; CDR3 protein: CASRESTGKGTIYF; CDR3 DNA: TGTGCCAGTCGAGAATCGACAGGGAAGGGCACCATATATTTT
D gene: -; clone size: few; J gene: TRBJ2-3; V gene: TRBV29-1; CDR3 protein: CSATSMAGDTQYF; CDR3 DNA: TGCAGCGCGACTAGTATGGCAGGAGATACGCAGTATTTT
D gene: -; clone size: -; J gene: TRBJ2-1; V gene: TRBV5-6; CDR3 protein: CASSLGGLSSYNEQFF; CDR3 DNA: TGTGCCAGCAGCTTGGGCGGGCTCAGCTCCTACAATGAGCAGTTCTTC
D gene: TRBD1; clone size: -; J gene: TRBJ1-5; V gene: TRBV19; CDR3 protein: CASFPEGQGGQPQHF; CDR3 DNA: TGTGCCAGTTTTCCCGAGGGACAGGGAGGTCAGCCCCAGCATTTT